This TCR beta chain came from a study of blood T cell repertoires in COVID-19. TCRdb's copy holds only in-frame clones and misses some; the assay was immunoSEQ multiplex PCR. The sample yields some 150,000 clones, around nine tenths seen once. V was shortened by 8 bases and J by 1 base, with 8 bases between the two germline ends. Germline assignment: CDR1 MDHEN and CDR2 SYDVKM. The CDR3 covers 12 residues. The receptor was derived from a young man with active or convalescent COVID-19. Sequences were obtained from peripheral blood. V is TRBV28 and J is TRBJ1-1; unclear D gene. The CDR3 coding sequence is TGTGCCAGCGTACAGAGGAACACTGAAGCTTTCTTT. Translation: CASVQRNTEAFF.